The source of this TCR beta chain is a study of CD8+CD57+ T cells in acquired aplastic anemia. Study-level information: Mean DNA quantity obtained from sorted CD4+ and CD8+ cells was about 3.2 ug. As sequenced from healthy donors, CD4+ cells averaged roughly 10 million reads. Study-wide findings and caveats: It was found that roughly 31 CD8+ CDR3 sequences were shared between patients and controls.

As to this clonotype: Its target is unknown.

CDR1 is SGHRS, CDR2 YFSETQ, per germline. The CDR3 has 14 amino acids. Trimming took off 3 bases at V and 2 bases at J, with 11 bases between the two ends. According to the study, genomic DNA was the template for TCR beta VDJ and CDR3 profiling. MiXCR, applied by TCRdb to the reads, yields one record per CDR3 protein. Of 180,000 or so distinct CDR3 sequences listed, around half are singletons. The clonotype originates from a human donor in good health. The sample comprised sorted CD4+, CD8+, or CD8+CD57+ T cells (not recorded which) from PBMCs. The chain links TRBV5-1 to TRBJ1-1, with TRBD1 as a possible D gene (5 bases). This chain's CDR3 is CASSYFRGNTEAFF. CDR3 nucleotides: TGCGCCAGCAGCTACTTTCGGGGCAACACTGAAGCTTTCTTT.